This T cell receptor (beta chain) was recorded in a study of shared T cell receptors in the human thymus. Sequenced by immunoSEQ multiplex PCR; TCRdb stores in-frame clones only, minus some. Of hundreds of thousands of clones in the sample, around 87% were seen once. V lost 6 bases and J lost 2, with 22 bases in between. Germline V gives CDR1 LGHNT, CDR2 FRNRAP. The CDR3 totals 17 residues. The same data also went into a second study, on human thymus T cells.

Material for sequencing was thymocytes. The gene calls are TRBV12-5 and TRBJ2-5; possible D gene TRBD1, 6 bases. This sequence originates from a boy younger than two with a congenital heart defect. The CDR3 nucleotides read TGTGCTAGTGGCCACCGTAACCCGGGACATATTCAAGAGACCCAGTACTTC. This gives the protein CASGHRNPGHIQETQYF.